The rows below give T cell receptor beta chains drawn from one sample of a study of T-cell memory formation after mild COVID-19. One entry per CDR3 protein results from TCRdb running MiXCR on the 5' RACE reads. This sample has roughly 130,000 distinct CDR3 sequences; 5% to 6.5% occur once, and the top ten carry 2% to 2.5%. Source material: PBMCs or a T cell subset sorted from them (not recorded which). The receptors were gathered from an adult woman who had mild COVID-19 (a few samples of this study predate the infection). Cell type and time point are not known. CDR3s include the opening cysteine and the closing phenylalanine or tryptophan. The D gene is left open where the match is weak. Clone size is given for some rows only: seen once, a few or many times, or a class if the clone is expanded.

size,V,D,J,CDR3,DNA
few,TRBV4-1,-,TRBJ2-3,CASSQEGRASTDTQYF,TGCGCCAGCAGCCAAGAAGGCAGGGCTAGTACAGATACGCAGTATTTT
-,TRBV6-6,TRBD1,TRBJ1-2,CASKDRGQDYGYTF,TGTGCCAGCAAGGACAGGGGGCAGGACTATGGCTACACCTTC
few,TRBV12-3/TRBV12-4,-,TRBJ1-1,CASSLGGVRNTEAFF,TGTGCCAGCAGTTTAGGAGGGGTCCGGAACACTGAAGCTTTCTTT
-,TRBV4-1,-,TRBJ2-1,CASSQVPRETGNSYNEQFF,TGCGCCAGCAGCCAAGTCCCCCGGGAGACAGGGAACTCCTACAATGAGCAGTTCTTC
-,TRBV12-3/TRBV12-4,-,TRBJ1-5,CASSSQLYQPQHF,TGTGCCAGCAGTTCTCAGCTTTATCAGCCCCAGCATTTT
many,TRBV4-2,-,TRBJ1-4,CASSQDTGGEKLFF,TGTGCCAGCAGCCAAGATACCGGGGGGGAAAAACTGTTTTTT
-,TRBV24-1,-,TRBJ2-7,CATSESGRKSYEQYF,TGTGCCACCAGTGAGTCGGGGCGTAAATCGTACGAGCAGTACTTC
few,TRBV5-4,-,TRBJ2-1,CASSLGAHKFF,TGTGCCAGCAGCTTAGGGGCGCACAAGTTCTTC
-,TRBV10-3,TRBD1,TRBJ2-3,CAISDSGTGTSRTDTQYF,TGTGCCATCAGTGATTCCGGGACAGGAACCTCTCGCACAGATACGCAGTATTTT
-,TRBV7-8,-,TRBJ2-3,CASSSRPVDTQYF,TGTGCCAGCAGCTCAAGGCCCGTCGATACGCAGTATTTT
many,TRBV12-3/TRBV12-4,TRBD2,TRBJ2-3,CASSLGLAGVNTDTQYF,TGTGCCAGCAGTTTGGGTCTAGCGGGGGTTAACACAGATACGCAGTATTTT
few,TRBV7-2,TRBD2,TRBJ2-5,CASSLGLPGGQYF,TGTGCCAGCAGCTTAGGTCTCCCCGGGGGGCAGTACTTC
many,TRBV20-1,TRBD2,TRBJ2-7,CSAVAGGTEQYF,TGCAGTGCTGTAGCGGGGGGAACGGAGCAGTACTTC
many,TRBV12-3/TRBV12-4,-,TRBJ2-1,CASSLDQGFNEQFF,TGTGCCAGCAGTCTGGACCAGGGGTTCAATGAGCAGTTCTTC
many,TRBV11-2,-,TRBJ2-1,CASSSLGRAGYYEQFF,TGTGCCAGCAGCTCCCTTGGCCGGGCAGGTTATTATGAGCAGTTCTTC
-,TRBV20-1,TRBD2,TRBJ2-3,CSAASGEDSTDTQYF,TGCAGTGCCGCTAGCGGGGAAGATAGCACAGATACGCAGTATTTT
-,TRBV29-1,-,TRBJ2-2,CSVEDWQGGTGELFF,TGCAGCGTTGAAGATTGGCAGGGGGGTACCGGGGAGCTGTTTTTT
many,TRBV5-1,TRBD2,TRBJ2-1,CASSFLAGTTIGNEQFF,TGCGCCAGCAGCTTTCTAGCGGGGACTACTATCGGCAATGAGCAGTTCTTC
many,TRBV7-8,-,TRBJ2-7,CASSLAAYEQYF,TGTGCCAGCAGCTTAGCGGCCTACGAGCAGTACTTC
many,TRBV20-1,-,TRBJ2-4,CSARGGALAKNIQYF,TGCAGTGCCCGAGGTGGGGCTTTAGCCAAAAACATTCAGTACTTC
many,TRBV12-3/TRBV12-4,-,TRBJ2-3,CASSSRVEGTDTQYF,TGTGCCAGCAGCTCCAGGGTGGAGGGAACAGATACGCAGTATTTT
few,TRBV12-3/TRBV12-4,TRBD1,TRBJ2-3,CASSLGRGLGTQYF,TGTGCCAGCAGTTTGGGCAGGGGGCTTGGTACGCAGTATTTT
many,TRBV4-3,TRBD2,TRBJ2-2,CASSQEPSGKLAGELFF,TGCGCCAGCAGCCAAGAACCCAGCGGGAAACTCGCCGGGGAGCTGTTTTTT
many,TRBV29-1,-,TRBJ1-2,CSVEPGFYGYTF,TGCAGCGTTGAACCCGGATTCTATGGCTACACCTTC
-,TRBV2,-,TRBJ1-1,CASRTPGGSFTEAFF,TGTGCCAGCAGAACCCCGGGGGGTTCGTTCACTGAAGCTTTCTTT
many,TRBV12-3/TRBV12-4,-,TRBJ2-1,CASRADTNNEQFF,TGTGCCAGCAGAGCGGATACTAACAATGAGCAGTTCTTC
-,TRBV20-1,-,TRBJ1-2,CSAAPLGLAPYGYTF,TGCAGTGCTGCCCCGCTTGGTCTAGCCCCTTATGGCTACACCTTC
many,TRBV5-5,TRBD2,TRBJ2-7,CASTGAGGQGEQYF,TGTGCCAGCACCGGAGCGGGAGGTCAAGGCGAGCAGTACTTC
-,TRBV19,-,TRBJ2-3,CASSLSGTQNTDTQYF,TGTGCCAGTAGTCTCTCCGGGACCCAGAACACAGATACGCAGTATTTT
many,TRBV7-9,-,TRBJ2-3,CASSRRGGSTDTQYF,TGTGCCAGCAGCCGCCGGGGCGGTAGCACAGATACGCAGTATTTT
-,TRBV5-1,TRBD1,TRBJ2-1,CASSTTGTGGYNEQFF,TGCGCCAGCAGCACTACCGGGACAGGGGGCTATAATGAGCAGTTCTTC
-,TRBV7-2,-,TRBJ2-3,CASSPGYPIFTDTQYF,TGTGCCAGCAGTCCAGGCTACCCTATTTTCACAGATACGCAGTATTTT
few,TRBV5-5,TRBD2,TRBJ2-1,CASSLSGLAGRRRFNEQFF,TGTGCCAGCAGCTTGTCTGGCCTAGCGGGACGACGGCGTTTCAATGAGCAGTTCTTC
-,TRBV5-1,-,TRBJ2-1,CASSRGLGYNEQFF,TGCGCCAGCAGTAGGGGATTGGGGTACAATGAGCAGTTCTTC